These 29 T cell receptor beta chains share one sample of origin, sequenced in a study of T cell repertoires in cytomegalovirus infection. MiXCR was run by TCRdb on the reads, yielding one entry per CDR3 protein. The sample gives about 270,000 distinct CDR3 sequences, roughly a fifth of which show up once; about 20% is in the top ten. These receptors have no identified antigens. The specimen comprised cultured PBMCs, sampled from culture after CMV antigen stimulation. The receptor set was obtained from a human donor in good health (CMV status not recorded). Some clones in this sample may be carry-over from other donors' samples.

CDR3 residues: CASGLGTSGTRETQYF. In DNA, the CDR3 is TGTGCTAGTGGTTTGGGGACTAGCGGGACACGAGAGACCCAGTACTTC. The chain employs TRBV12-5 and TRBJ2-5; TRBD2 matches 12 bases. The germline gives CDR1 LGHNT, CDR2 FRNRAP. The CDR3 contains 16 residues. The V segment lost 1 base and the J segment 4 bases; nucleotides outside the gene matches: 4.

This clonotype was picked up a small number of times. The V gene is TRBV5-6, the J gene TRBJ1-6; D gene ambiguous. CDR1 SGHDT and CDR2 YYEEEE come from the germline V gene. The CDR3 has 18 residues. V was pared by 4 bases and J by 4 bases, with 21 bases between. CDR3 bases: TGTGCCAGCAGCCCGCCAATCGGGTCCCCAGCTTATAATTCACCCCTCCACTTT. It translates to CASSPPIGSPAYNSPLHF.

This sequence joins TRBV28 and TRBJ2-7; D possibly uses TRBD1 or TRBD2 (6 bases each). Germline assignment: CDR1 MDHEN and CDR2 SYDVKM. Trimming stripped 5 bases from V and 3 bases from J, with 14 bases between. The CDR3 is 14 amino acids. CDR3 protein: CASSPRGDIYEQYF. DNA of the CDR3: TGTGCCAGCAGTCCCCGCGGGGACATCTACGAGCAGTACTTC.

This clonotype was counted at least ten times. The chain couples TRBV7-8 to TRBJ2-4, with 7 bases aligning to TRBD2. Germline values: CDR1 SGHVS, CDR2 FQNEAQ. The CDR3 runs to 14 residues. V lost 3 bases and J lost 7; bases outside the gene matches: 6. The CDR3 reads CASSFGRGSNIQYF. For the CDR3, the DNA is TGTGCCAGCAGCTTTGGACGCGGGAGTAACATTCAGTACTTC.

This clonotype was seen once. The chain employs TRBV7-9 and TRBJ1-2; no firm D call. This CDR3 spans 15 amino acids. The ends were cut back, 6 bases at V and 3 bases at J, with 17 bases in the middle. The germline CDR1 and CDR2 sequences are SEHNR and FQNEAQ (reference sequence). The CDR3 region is CASSPTLDPDYGYTF. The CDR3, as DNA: TGTGCCAGCAGTCCCACCCTGGATCCAGACTATGGCTACACCTTC.

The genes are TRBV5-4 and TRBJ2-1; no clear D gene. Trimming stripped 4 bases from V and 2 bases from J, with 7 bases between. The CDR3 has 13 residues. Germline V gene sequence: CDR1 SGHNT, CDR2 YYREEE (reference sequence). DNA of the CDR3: TGTGCCAGCAGCAGCCCAGCCTACAATGAGCAGTTCTTC. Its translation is CASSSPAYNEQFF.

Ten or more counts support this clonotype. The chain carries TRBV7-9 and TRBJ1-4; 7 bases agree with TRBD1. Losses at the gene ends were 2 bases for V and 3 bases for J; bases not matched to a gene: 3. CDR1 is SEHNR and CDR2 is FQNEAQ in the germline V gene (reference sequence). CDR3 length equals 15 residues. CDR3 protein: CASSLLTGANEKLFF. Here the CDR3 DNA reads TGTGCCAGCAGCTTACTCACAGGGGCTAATGAAAAACTGTTTTTT. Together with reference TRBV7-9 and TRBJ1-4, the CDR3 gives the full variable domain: DTGVSQNPRHKITKRGQNVTFRCDPISEHNRLYWYRQTLGQGPEFLTYFQNEAQLEKSRLLSDRFSAERPKGSFSTLEIQRTEQGDSAMYLCASSLLTGANEKLFFGSGTQLSVL.

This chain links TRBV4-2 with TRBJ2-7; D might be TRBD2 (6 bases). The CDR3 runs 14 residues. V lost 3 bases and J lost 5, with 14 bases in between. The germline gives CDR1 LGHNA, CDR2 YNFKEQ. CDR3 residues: CASSHPGVPHEQYF. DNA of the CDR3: TGTGCCAGCAGCCACCCGGGAGTTCCCCACGAGCAGTACTTC.

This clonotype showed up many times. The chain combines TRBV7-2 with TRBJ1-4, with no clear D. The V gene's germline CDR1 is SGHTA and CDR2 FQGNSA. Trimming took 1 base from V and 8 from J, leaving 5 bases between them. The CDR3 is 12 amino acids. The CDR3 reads CASSLVSEKLFF. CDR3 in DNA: TGTGCCAGCAGCTTAGTTAGCGAAAAACTGTTTTTT.

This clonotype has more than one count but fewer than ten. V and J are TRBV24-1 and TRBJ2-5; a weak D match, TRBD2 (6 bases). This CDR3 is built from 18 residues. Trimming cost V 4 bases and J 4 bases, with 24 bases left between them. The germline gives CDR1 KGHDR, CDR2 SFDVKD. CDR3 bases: TGTGCCACCAGTGAGCCCAAACTGACTAGGATGAGGGGAGAGACCCAGTACTTC. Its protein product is CATSEPKLTRMRGETQYF.

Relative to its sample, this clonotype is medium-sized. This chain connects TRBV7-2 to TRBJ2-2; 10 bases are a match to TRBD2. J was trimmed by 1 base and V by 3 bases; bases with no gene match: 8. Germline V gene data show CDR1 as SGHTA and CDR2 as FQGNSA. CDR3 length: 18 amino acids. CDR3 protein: CASSFRLAGGKNTGELFF. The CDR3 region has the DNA TGTGCCAGCAGCTTTAGACTAGCGGGTGGAAAGAACACCGGGGAGCTGTTTTTT.

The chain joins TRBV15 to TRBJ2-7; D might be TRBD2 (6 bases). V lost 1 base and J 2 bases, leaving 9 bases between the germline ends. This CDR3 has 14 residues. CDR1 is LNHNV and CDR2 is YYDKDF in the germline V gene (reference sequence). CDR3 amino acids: CATSRGRGTYEQYV. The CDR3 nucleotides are TGTGCCACCAGCAGAGGCCGGGGGACCTACGAGCAGTACGTC.

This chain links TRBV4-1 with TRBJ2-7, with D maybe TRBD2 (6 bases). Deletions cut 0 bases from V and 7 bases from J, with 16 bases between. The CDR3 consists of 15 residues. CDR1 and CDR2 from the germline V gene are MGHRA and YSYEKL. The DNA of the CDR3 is TGCGCCAGCAGCCAAGAGGTGGCTCTGGAGGGGGAGCAGTACTTC. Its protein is CASSQEVALEGEQYF.

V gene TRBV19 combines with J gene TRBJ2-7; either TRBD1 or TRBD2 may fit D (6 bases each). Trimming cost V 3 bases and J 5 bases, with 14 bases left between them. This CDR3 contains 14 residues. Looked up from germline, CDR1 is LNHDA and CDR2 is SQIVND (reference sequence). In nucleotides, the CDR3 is TGTGCCAGTAGTATGGTTCCAGGGGAGGACGAGCAGTACTTC. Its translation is CASSMVPGEDEQYF. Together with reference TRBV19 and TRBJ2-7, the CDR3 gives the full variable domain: DGGITQSPKYLFRKEGQNVTLSCEQNLNHDAMYWYRQDPGQGLRLIYYSQIVNDFQKGDIAEGYSVSREKKESFPLTVTSAQKNPTAFYLCASSMVPGEDEQYFGPGTRLTVT.

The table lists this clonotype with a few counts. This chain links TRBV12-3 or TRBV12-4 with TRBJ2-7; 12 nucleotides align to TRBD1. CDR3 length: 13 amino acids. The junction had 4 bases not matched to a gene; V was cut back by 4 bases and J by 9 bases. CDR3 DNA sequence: TGTGCCAGCAGTTCGGGACAGGGGGCTGTGCAGTACTTC. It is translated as CASSSGQGAVQYF.

CDR3 sequence reads: CASTSTGGMNTEAFF. The CDR3 region has the DNA TGTGCCAGCACCTCAACCGGGGGCATGAACACTGAAGCTTTCTTT. V and J are TRBV7-6 and TRBJ1-1, with D possibly being TRBD1 (6 bases). There are 15 residues in the CDR3. The V end lost 7 bases, the J end lost 0 bases, and 15 bases lay between the germline ends. Germline lookup yields CDR1 SGHVS and CDR2 FNYEAQ.

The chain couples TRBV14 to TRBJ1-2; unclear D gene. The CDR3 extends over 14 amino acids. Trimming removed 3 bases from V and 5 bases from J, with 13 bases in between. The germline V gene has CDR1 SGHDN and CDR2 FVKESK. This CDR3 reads CASSHGRTLYGYTF. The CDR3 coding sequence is TGTGCCAGCAGCCACGGACGGACTCTTTATGGCTACACCTTC.

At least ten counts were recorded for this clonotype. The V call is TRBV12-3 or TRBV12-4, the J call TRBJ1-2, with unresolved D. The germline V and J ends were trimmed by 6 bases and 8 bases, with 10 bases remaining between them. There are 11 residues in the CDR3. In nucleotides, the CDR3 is TGTGCCAGCAGCTGGGGAGAGGGCTACACCTTC. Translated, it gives CASSWGEGYTF.

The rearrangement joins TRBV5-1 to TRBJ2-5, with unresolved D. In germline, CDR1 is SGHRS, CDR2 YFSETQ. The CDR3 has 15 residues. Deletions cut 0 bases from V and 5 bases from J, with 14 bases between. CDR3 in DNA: TGCGCCAGCAGCTTGGTCTTTAGGGTATCGGAGACCCAGTACTTC. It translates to CASSLVFRVSETQYF.

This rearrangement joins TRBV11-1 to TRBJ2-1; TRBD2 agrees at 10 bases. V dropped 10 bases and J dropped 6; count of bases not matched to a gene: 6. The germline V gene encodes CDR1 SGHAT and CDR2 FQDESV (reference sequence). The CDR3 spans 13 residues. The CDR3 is CAKSSGRGNEQFF. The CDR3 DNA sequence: TGTGCCAAATCTAGCGGGAGAGGCAATGAGCAGTTCTTC.

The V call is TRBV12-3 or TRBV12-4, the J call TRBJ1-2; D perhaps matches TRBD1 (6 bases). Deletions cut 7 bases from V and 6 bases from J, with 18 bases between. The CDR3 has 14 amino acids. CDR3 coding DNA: TGTGCCAGCAAGACGGCCAGGGGAGGAGATGGCTACACCTTC. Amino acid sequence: CASKTARGGDGYTF.

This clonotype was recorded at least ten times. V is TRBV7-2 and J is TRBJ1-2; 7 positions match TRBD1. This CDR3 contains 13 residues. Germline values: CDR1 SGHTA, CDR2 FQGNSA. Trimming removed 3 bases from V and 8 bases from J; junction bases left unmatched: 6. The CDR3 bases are TGTGCCAGCAGCTTTAAGGGGGCGCGCGGCTACACCTTC. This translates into CASSFKGARGYTF.

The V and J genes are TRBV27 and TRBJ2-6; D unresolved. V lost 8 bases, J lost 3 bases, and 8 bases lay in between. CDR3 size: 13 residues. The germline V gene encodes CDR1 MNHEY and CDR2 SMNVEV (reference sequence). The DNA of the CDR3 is TGTGCCAGCGTAGCTAGTGGGGCCAACGTCCTGACTTTC. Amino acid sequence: CASVASGANVLTF.

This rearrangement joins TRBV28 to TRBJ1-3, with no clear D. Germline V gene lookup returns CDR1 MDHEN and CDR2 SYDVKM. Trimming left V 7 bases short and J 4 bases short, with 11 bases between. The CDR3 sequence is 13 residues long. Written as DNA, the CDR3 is TGTGCCAGCAACACAGTCGGCGGAAACACCATATATTTT. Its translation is CASNTVGGNTIYF. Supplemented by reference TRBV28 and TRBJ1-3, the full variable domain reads DVKVTQSSRYLVKRTGEKVFLECVQDMDHENMFWYRQDPGLGLRLIYFSYDVKMKEKGDIPEGYSVSREKKERFSLILESASTNQTSMYLCASNTVGGNTIYFGEGSWLTVV.

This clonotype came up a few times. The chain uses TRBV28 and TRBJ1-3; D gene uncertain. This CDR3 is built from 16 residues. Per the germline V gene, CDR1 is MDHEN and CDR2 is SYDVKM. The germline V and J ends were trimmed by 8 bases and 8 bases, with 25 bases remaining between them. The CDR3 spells CASGGDKWSADHTIYF. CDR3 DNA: TGTGCCAGCGGTGGTGATAAGTGGAGTGCCGATCACACCATATATTTT.

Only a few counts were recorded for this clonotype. DNA of the CDR3: TGTGCCAGCAGCTCGGGATACAGGGGACCCGGAATCTATGGCTACACCTTC. Protein: CASSSGYRGPGIYGYTF. V and J are TRBV7-8 and TRBJ1-2; 7 positions match TRBD1. There are 17 residues in the CDR3. J lost 4 bases, V lost 4 bases, and 15 bases had no gene match. CDR1 and CDR2 (germline): SGHVS, FQNEAQ.

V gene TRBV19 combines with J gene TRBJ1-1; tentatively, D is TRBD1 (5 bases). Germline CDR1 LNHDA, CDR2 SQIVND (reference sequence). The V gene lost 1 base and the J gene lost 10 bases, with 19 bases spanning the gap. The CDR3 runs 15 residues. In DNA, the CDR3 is TGTGCCAGTAGTATAGTTACCTCGAAAGGGGCGAGAGCTTTCTTT. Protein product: CASSIVTSKGARAFF.

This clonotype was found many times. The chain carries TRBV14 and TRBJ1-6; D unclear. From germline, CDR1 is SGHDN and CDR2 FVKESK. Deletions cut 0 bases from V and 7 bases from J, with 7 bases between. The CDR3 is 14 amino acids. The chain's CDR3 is CASSQETANSPLHF. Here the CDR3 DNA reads TGTGCCAGCAGCCAAGAAACAGCCAATTCACCCCTCCACTTT.

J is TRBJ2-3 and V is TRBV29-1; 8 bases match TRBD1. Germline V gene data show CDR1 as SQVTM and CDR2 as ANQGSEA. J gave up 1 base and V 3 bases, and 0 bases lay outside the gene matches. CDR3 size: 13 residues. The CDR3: CSVEGQGTDTQYF. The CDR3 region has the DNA TGCAGCGTTGAGGGACAGGGCACAGATACGCAGTATTTT.